A selection of T cell receptor beta chains follows, all from one sample in a study of cytomegalovirus exposure and HLA in healthy donors. The protocol was immunoSEQ multiplex PCR, while the TCRdb copy is restricted to in-frame clones and leaves out a portion. The top ten clones hold 1.8% of a sample with under 200,000 clones, roughly 68% of them seen once. Sequencing was done on a sample of PBMCs. Source of these receptors: a woman in her twenties or thirties in good health and CMV-seronegative. CDR3s include the opening cysteine and the closing phenylalanine or tryptophan. A D gene is named only where the DNA matches it firmly. Clone size appears in some rows only: once, few, many, or a class for an expanded clone.

V: TRBV6-1
size: once
D: TRBD1
J: TRBJ1-1
CDR3: CASSVQSGGETEAFF
DNA: TGTGCCAGCAGTGTCCAATCAGGGGGAGAGACTGAAGCTTTCTTT

V: TRBV4-2
size: NA
D: NA
J: TRBJ2-2
CDR3: CASSQVPRETQNTGELFF
DNA: TGTGCCAGCAGCCAAGTGCCCCGGGAGACGCAGAACACCGGGGAGCTGTTTTTT

V: TRBV2
size: NA
D: NA
J: TRBJ2-1
CDR3: CASRLLVSYNEQFF
DNA: TGTGCCAGCAGACTTCTAGTTTCCTACAATGAGCAGTTCTTC

V: TRBV7-6
size: NA
D: TRBD2
J: TRBJ2-1
CDR3: CASSRGTSGPREQFF
DNA: TGTGCCAGCAGCCGCGGGACTAGCGGGCCTAGGGAGCAGTTCTTC

V: TRBV11-1
size: once
D: TRBD1
J: TRBJ2-2
CDR3: CASSLVRTGTNTGELFF
DNA: TGTGCCAGCAGCTTAGTACGGACAGGGACGAACACCGGGGAGCTGTTTTTT

V: TRBV9
size: NA
D: NA
J: TRBJ1-2
CDR3: CASSPGRGASGYTF
DNA: TGTGCCAGCAGCCCGGGGCGGGGGGCGAGTGGCTACACCTTC

V: TRBV9
size: NA
D: TRBD1
J: TRBJ1-2
CDR3: CASSADRGYGYTF
DNA: TGTGCCAGCAGCGCAGACAGGGGGTATGGCTACACCTTC

V: TRBV6-7
size: NA
D: NA
J: TRBJ1-6
CDR3: CASNPTRRPLPLYDSPPHF
DNA: TGTGCCAGCAACCCAACCCGCAGGCCGCTTCCCCTCTATGATTCACCCCCCCACTTT

V: TRBV19
size: NA
D: NA
J: TRBJ1-5
CDR3: CATGGYSNQPQHF
DNA: TGTGCCACCGGGGGATATAGCAATCAGCCCCAGCATTTT

V: TRBV4-1
size: NA
D: NA
J: TRBJ2-5
CDR3: CASSSLLSGSGETQYF
DNA: TGCGCCAGCAGCTCCTTACTGAGCGGGTCAGGGGAGACCCAGTACTTC

V: TRBV9
size: NA
D: NA
J: TRBJ1-4
CDR3: CASSVEGREEKLFF
DNA: TGTGCCAGCAGCGTAGAAGGGAGGGAGGAAAAACTGTTTTTT

V: TRBV9
size: few
D: TRBD2
J: TRBJ2-5
CDR3: CASSVGSGAPETQYF
DNA: TGTGCCAGCAGCGTAGGGAGCGGGGCCCCAGAGACCCAGTACTTC

V: TRBV4-3
size: once
D: NA
J: TRBJ2-7
CDR3: CASSLRLGNYEQYF
DNA: TGCGCCAGCAGCCTAAGACTAGGGAACTACGAGCAGTACTTC

V: TRBV6-1
size: few
D: NA
J: TRBJ2-2
CDR3: CASSEVWQGGGGELFF
DNA: TGTGCCAGCAGTGAAGTATGGCAGGGAGGTGGGGGGGAGCTGTTTTTT

V: TRBV7-7
size: NA
D: TRBD2
J: TRBJ2-5
CDR3: CASSFMAGGVETQYF
DNA: TGTGCCAGCAGCTTTATGGCGGGGGGGGTGGAGACCCAGTACTTC

V: TRBV6-4
size: NA
D: TRBD2
J: TRBJ2-1
CDR3: CASSLGSGGPDEQFF
DNA: TGTGCCAGCAGTTTAGGTAGCGGGGGCCCGGATGAGCAGTTCTTC

V: TRBV19
size: NA
D: NA
J: TRBJ2-2
CDR3: CASRAEGWTGNTGELFF
DNA: TGTGCCAGTAGGGCGGAGGGGTGGACAGGGAACACCGGGGAGCTGTTTTTT

V: TRBV30
size: NA
D: NA
J: TRBJ2-1
CDR3: CAWRREGYNEQFF
DNA: TGTGCCTGGAGGCGGGAAGGTTACAATGAGCAGTTCTTC

V: TRBV27
size: NA
D: NA
J: TRBJ2-7
CDR3: CASSLKGGASYEQYF
DNA: TGTGCCAGCAGTTTAAAAGGCGGGGCGTCCTACGAGCAGTACTTC

V: TRBV18
size: NA
D: NA
J: TRBJ1-1
CDR3: CASSPGRQLNTEAFF
DNA: TGTGCCAGCTCACCAGGTCGACAGTTGAACACTGAAGCTTTCTTT

V: TRBV12-2
size: NA
D: NA
J: TRBJ1-2
CDR3: CASRTRSGPCFLRGYGYTF
DNA: TGTGCAAGTCGCACTAGGTCAGGGCCCTGTTTTCTCAGGGGCTATGGCTACACCTTC

V: TRBV25-1
size: NA
D: NA
J: TRBJ1-2
CDR3: CASSIQGSDGYTF
DNA: TGTGCCAGCAGCATACAGGGCTCGGATGGCTACACCTTC

V: TRBV6-1
size: NA
D: TRBD2
J: TRBJ2-5
CDR3: CASSEGVMRGGYQETQYF
DNA: TGTGCCAGCAGTGAAGGCGTAATGAGGGGAGGGTACCAAGAGACCCAGTACTTC

V: TRBV18
size: NA
D: TRBD2
J: TRBJ2-3
CDR3: CASSPLAEHSTDTQYF
DNA: TGTGCCAGCTCACCCCTAGCGGAACATAGCACAGATACGCAGTATTTT

V: TRBV29-1
size: NA
D: NA
J: TRBJ1-1
CDR3: CSVGQRLNTEAFF
DNA: TGCAGCGTTGGTCAGAGGCTCAACACTGAAGCTTTCTTT

V: TRBV5-4
size: NA
D: NA
J: TRBJ1-6
CDR3: CASSFKGVDSPLHF
DNA: TGTGCCAGCAGCTTTAAGGGGGTGGATTCACCCCTCCACTTT

V: TRBV7-8
size: NA
D: NA
J: TRBJ1-1
CDR3: CASRPDRGTEAFF
DNA: TGTGCCAGCAGGCCCGATAGGGGGACTGAAGCTTTCTTT

V: TRBV6-4
size: NA
D: TRBD2
J: TRBJ2-1
CDR3: CASSDGTSGNNEQFF
DNA: TGTGCCAGCAGTGACGGGACTAGCGGTAACAATGAGCAGTTCTTC